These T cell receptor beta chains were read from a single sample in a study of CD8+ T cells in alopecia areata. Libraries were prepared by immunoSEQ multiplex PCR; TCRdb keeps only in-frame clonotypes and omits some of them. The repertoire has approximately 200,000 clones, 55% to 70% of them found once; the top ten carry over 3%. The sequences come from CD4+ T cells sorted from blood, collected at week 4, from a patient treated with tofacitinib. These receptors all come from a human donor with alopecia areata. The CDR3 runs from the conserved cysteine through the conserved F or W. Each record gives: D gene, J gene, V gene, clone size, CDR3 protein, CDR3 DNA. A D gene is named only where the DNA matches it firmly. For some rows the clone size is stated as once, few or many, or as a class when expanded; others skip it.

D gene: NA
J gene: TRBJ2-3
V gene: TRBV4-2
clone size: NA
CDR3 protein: CASSPSLGRDTQYF
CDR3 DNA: TGTGCCAGCAGCCCGAGCTTAGGAAGGGATACGCAGTATTTT

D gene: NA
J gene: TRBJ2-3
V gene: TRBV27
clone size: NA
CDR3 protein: CASSRGSSNTQYF
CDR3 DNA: TGTGCCAGCAGTCGGGGGAGTAGTAATACGCAGTATTTT

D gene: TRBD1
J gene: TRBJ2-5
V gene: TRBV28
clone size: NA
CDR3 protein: CASSPGQQETQYF
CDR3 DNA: TGTGCCAGCAGTCCGGGACAGCAAGAGACCCAGTACTTC

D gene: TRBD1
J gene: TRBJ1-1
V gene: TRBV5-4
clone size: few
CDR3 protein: CASSSPGTGGTEAFF
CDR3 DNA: TGTGCCAGCAGCTCCCCCGGAACAGGGGGAACTGAAGCTTTCTTT

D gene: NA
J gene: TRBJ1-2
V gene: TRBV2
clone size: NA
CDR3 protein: CASSEASGGYGYTF
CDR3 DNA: TGTGCCAGCAGTGAAGCTTCGGGCGGTTATGGCTACACCTTC

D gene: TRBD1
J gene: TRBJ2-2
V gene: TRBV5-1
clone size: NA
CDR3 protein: CASSGQALLGELFF
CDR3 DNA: TGCGCCAGCAGCGGACAGGCTCTCCTCGGGGAGCTGTTTTTT

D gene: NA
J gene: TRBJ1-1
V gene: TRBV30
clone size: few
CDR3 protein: CAWTRGEWYTEAFF
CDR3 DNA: TGTGCCTGGACTCGGGGGGAATGGTACACTGAAGCTTTCTTT

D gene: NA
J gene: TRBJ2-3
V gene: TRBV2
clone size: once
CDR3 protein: CASGDDYTDTQYF
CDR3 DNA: TGTGCCAGCGGCGACGACTACACAGATACGCAGTATTTT

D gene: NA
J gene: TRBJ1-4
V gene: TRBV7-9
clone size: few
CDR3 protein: CASSLAPGRELFF
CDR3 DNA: TGTGCCAGCAGCTTAGCCCCGGGACGGGAACTGTTTTTT

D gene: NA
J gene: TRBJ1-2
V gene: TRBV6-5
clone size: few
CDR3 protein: CASSQAGAYGYTF
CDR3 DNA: TGTGCCAGCTCCCAAGCGGGGGCCTATGGCTACACCTTC

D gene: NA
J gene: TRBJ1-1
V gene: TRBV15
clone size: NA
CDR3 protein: CATSSLGGEAFF
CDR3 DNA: TGTGCCACCAGCAGCCTCGGGGGGGAAGCTTTCTTT

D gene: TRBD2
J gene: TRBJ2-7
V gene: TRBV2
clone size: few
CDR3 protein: CASRTAGDTYEQYF
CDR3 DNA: TGTGCCAGCCGTACCGCGGGGGATACCTACGAGCAGTACTTC

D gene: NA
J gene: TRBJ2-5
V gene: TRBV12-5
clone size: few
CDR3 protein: CASGGRGEETQYF
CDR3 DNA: TGTGCTAGTGGGGGGAGAGGTGAAGAGACCCAGTACTTC

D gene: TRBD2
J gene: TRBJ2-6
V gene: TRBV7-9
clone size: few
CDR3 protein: CASSRRGGLAVSGANVLTF
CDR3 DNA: TGTGCCAGCAGCCGTCGAGGGGGACTAGCGGTCTCTGGGGCCAACGTCCTGACTTTC

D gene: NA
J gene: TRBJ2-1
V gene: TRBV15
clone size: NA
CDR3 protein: CATKGSGASSYNEQFF
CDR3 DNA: TGTGCCACCAAAGGTTCGGGGGCTAGCTCCTACAATGAGCAGTTCTTC

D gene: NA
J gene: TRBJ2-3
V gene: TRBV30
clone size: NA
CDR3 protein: CAWSVYRDTQYF
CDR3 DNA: TGTGCCTGGAGTGTATACAGGGATACGCAGTATTTT

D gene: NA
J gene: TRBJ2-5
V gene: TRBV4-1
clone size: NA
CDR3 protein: CASSPPPFGRETQYF
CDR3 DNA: TGCGCCAGCAGCCCCCCACCCTTCGGGAGAGAGACCCAGTACTTC

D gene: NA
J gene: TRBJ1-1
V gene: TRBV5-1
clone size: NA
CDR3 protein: CASSLVGAANTEAFF
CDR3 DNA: TGCGCCAGCAGCTTGGTAGGTGCTGCGAACACTGAAGCTTTCTTT

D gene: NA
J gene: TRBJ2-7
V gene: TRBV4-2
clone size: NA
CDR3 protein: CASSPGILSYEQYF
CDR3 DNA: TGTGCCAGCAGCCCTGGTATTTTGTCCTACGAGCAGTACTTC

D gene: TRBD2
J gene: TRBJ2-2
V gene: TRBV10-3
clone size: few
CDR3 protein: CAISERLAGYTGELFF
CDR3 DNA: TGTGCCATCAGTGAGAGGCTAGCGGGGTACACCGGGGAGCTGTTTTTT

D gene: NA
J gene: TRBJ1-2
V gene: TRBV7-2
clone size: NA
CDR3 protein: CASSLQGMTSGYTF
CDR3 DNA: TGTGCCAGCAGCTTACAGGGGATGACCTCCGGCTACACCTTC

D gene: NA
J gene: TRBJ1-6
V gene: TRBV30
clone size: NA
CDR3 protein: CAWSVRAGNNSPLHF
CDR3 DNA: TGTGCCTGGAGTGTACGCGCAGGAAATAATTCACCCCTCCACTTT

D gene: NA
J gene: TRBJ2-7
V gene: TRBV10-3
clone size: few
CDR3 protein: CAISGSGPDYEQYF
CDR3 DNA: TGTGCCATCAGTGGATCGGGGCCCGACTACGAGCAGTACTTC

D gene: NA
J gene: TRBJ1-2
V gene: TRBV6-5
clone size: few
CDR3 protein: CASSYSFTGHRYGYTF
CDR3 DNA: TGTGCCAGCAGTTATTCTTTTACGGGGCACCGCTATGGCTACACCTTC

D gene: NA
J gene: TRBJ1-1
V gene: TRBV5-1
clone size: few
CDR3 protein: CASSYEGNTEAFF
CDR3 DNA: TGCGCCAGCAGCTACGAAGGGAATACTGAAGCTTTCTTT

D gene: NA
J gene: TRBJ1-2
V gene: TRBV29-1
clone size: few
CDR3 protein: CSVEGTAGGYTF
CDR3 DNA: TGCAGCGTTGAAGGGACAGCGGGTGGCTACACCTTC

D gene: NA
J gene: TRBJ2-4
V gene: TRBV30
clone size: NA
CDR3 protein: CAWSPRGASGDIQYF
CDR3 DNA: TGTGCCTGGAGTCCCCGGGGAGCCTCAGGGGACATTCAGTACTTC

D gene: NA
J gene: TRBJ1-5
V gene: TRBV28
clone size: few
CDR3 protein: CASSLGGYSNQPQHF
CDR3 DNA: TGTGCCAGCAGTTTGGGGGGGTATAGCAATCAGCCCCAGCATTTT

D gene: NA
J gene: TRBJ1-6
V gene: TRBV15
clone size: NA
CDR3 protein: CATRVPGAPDSPLHF
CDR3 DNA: TGTGCCACCCGGGTTCCAGGGGCCCCTGATTCACCCCTCCACTTT